The 22 T cell receptor beta chains in this list originate from one sample, sequenced in a study of blood T cells in healthy people across ages. Using a J-beta primer mix together with a sample-barcoded 5' primer, a second PCR was run for roughly 7 to 11 cycles. TCRdb itself ran the 5' RACE reads through MiXCR, one entry per CDR3 protein. The repertoire holds about 780,000 distinct CDR3 sequences, around 50% seen once, with over 15% in the top ten. Sample: blood. These TCRs come from a man older than 75 in good health.

This clonotype was recorded only once. The chain joins TRBV10-3 to TRBJ2-2; D not certain. From germline, CDR1 is ENHRY and CDR2 SYGVKD. The CDR3 is 13 residues long. V lost 3 bases and J 6 bases, leaving 8 bases between the germline ends. The CDR3 is CAISEGGAGELFF. In DNA form, the CDR3 reads TGTGCCATCAGTGAAGGTGGCGCCGGGGAGCTGTTTTTT.

The chain employs TRBV15 and TRBJ2-1, with D uncertain. Germline CDR1 LNHNV, CDR2 YYDKDF (reference sequence). Deletions cut 1 base from V and 10 bases from J, with 8 bases between. The CDR3 is 12 residues long. In nucleotides, the CDR3 is TGTGCCACCAGCAGAGGTCAATCAGAGCAGTTCTTC. The encoded protein is CATSRGQSEQFF.

This clonotype was counted at least ten times. The CDR3, as DNA: TGCGCCAGCAGACCGGGACTAGCGGAATTCAATGAGCAGTTCTTC. Translating it yields CASRPGLAEFNEQFF. The rearrangement links TRBV5-1 to TRBJ2-1; 11 bases match TRBD2. CDR3 length: 15 amino acids. Germline V gene lookup returns CDR1 SGHRS and CDR2 YFSETQ. Losses at the gene ends were 5 bases for V and 6 bases for J; bases not matched to a gene: 7. The full variable domain, in which reference TRBV5-1 and TRBJ2-1 provide the parts outside the CDR3, is KAGVTQTPRYLIKTRGQQVTLSCSPISGHRSVSWYQQTPGQGLQFLFEYFSETQRNKGNFPGRFSGRQFSNSRSEMNVSTLELGDSALYLCASRPGLAEFNEQFFGPGTRLTVL.

This chain uses TRBV5-1 with TRBJ1-1, with D possibly TRBD1 on 6 matching bases. Trimming shortened V by 3 bases and J by 1 base, and 13 bases separated the two germline ends. Germline V lookup: CDR1 SGHRS, CDR2 YFSETQ. The CDR3 is 15 residues long. The CDR3 DNA follows: TGCGCCAGCAGCTCGCAGGGGTCGGCGAACACTGAAGCTTTCTTT. Translated: CASSSQGSANTEAFF.

The gene calls are TRBV29-1 and TRBJ2-1; a possible D gene is TRBD2 (5 bases). The CDR3 consists of 14 residues. The germline CDR1 and CDR2 sequences are SQVTM and ANQGSEA. V was cut by 6 bases and J by 3 bases, with 15 bases left in between. The CDR3 reads CSVAGRVGYNEQFF. The DNA of the CDR3 is TGCAGCGTCGCCGGGCGGGTCGGCTACAATGAGCAGTTCTTC.

The genes are TRBV20-1 and TRBJ2-5; D unresolved. The CDR3 has 12 amino acids. V lost 4 bases to trimming and J lost 3 bases, with 9 bases between them. Germline CDR1 is DFQATT and CDR2 is SNEGSKA (reference sequence). Here the CDR3 reads CSAKYSKETQYF. The CDR3 DNA reads as TGCAGTGCTAAGTACAGTAAAGAGACCCAGTACTTC.

V is TRBV29-1 and J is TRBJ2-3; 7 bases agree with TRBD1. Per the germline V gene, CDR1 is SQVTM and CDR2 is ANQGSEA. The CDR3 totals 14 residues. With V trimmed by 6 bases and J by 1 base, 7 bases remained unmatched. The DNA for the CDR3 is TGCAGCGTCGACAGGGTATCAGGCACAGATACGCAGTATTTT. This codes for CSVDRVSGTDTQYF.

This clonotype has just a few counts. This sequence joins TRBV6-2 or TRBV6-3 and TRBJ2-1, with 8 bases identical to TRBD2. Per the germline V gene, CDR1 is MNHEY and CDR2 is SVGEGT. The V gene end was trimmed by 6 bases and the J gene end by 3 bases; junction bases not matched to a gene: 10. The length of the CDR3 is 16 residues. The CDR3: CASSFRGLANYNEQFF. For the CDR3, the DNA is TGTGCCAGCAGCTTTCGTGGACTAGCAAACTACAATGAGCAGTTCTTC.

With respect to this clonotype: A junction end diverges from the germline sequence, so it may reflect a read error. CDR3 in DNA: TGTGCCCGCAGCAAACTAGCGGGAGTGGCCCAGTACTTC. Protein: CARSKLAGVAQYF. The V call is TRBV11-3, the J call TRBJ2-5; 11 nucleotides agree with TRBD2. This CDR3 contains 13 residues. Germline V gene data show CDR1 as SGHNT and CDR2 as YENEEA.

The chain is built from TRBV29-1 and TRBJ1-6, with a tentative D call TRBD1 (5 bases). The V gene lost 6 bases and the J gene lost 10 bases, with 16 bases spanning the gap. Germline CDR1 and CDR2: SQVTM and ANQGSEA. This CDR3 has 13 amino acids. The CDR3: CSVATGAGSPLHF. For the CDR3, the DNA is TGCAGCGTCGCTACAGGAGCGGGCTCACCCCTCCACTTT.

This clonotype showed up many times. The chain joins TRBV10-3 to TRBJ2-1; 7 nucleotides align to TRBD1. Unmatched junction bases numbered 16, after V lost 3 bases and J lost 8 bases. CDR3 length equals 17 residues. Germline CDR1 is ENHRY and CDR2 is SYGVKD. The CDR3 sequence is CAISEAHRGGPGDEQFF. In DNA, the CDR3 is TGTGCCATCAGTGAAGCCCATCGAGGGGGCCCGGGCGATGAGCAGTTCTTC.

There are a few counts of this clonotype. With a much larger clone just one base away, this may be a read error. The rearrangement joins TRBV10-3 to TRBJ1-6; D is ambiguous. The CDR3 covers 13 residues. Germline CDR1 and CDR2: ENHRY and SYGVKD. The CDR3 loop reads CAISELNDSPPHF. CDR3 DNA sequence: TGTGCCATCAGTGAACTTAATGATTCACCCCCCCACTTT.

This clonotype turned up a few times. A read error may explain this, as a much larger clone is one base away. The chain joins TRBV14 to TRBJ2-1; unclear D gene. The last part of the DNA fits TRBJ2-7 better; the J call may be wrong. This CDR3 contains 12 residues. The V gene's germline CDR1 is SGHDN and CDR2 FVKESK. CDR3 DNA: TGTGCCAGCAGCCAAGTCCGAAATGAGCAGTACTTC. Encoded protein: CASSQVRNEQYF.

Details on this clonotype: The germline gene is not matched at one end of the junction; a read error may be the cause. This sequence joins TRBV12-3 or TRBV12-4 and TRBJ2-1; 9 nucleotides agree with TRBD2. This CDR3 is 16 amino acids long. In DNA form, the CDR3 reads TGTGCCAGCAGCCGAAGACTAGCGGAAGTCTACAATGTGCAGTTCTTC. Translated, it gives CASSRRLAEVYNVQFF.

This clonotype was recorded many times. The J gene is TRBJ2-5, the V gene TRBV20-1; tentative D call: TRBD2 (6 bases). The germline CDR1 and CDR2 sequences are DFQATT and SNEGSKA (reference sequence). V lost 5 bases and J lost 5, with 15 bases in between. This CDR3 is built from 13 residues. The CDR3 bases are TGCAGTGCTGCGTTGGAGGGCCGGGAGACCCAGTACTTC. Its translation: CSAALEGRETQYF.

This clonotype was observed once. The rearrangement joins TRBV20-1 to TRBJ2-1; 7 nucleotides agree with TRBD1. The CDR3 spans 13 residues. Germline V gene sequence: CDR1 DFQATT, CDR2 SNEGSKA (reference sequence). The J segment lost 10 bases and the V segment lost 3 bases, leaving 9 bases of the junction unmatched. This CDR3 is CSARTGPGEEQFF. In DNA, the CDR3 is TGCAGTGCTAGGACAGGGCCTGGGGAGGAGCAGTTCTTC.

This rearrangement joins TRBV7-9 to TRBJ1-1, with D maybe TRBD1 (5 bases). Per the germline V gene, CDR1 is SEHNR and CDR2 is FQNEAQ (reference sequence). This CDR3 is 14 amino acids long. V was clipped by 2 bases and J by 6 bases, with 13 bases between them. CDR3 sequence: CASSLQGPNSEAFF. The CDR3 DNA follows: TGTGCCAGCAGCTTACAGGGTCCCAATTCTGAAGCTTTCTTT.

This clonotype was detected a few times. The chain recombines TRBV27 with TRBJ2-7; the D gene is possibly TRBD1 (6 bases). Trimming stripped 6 bases from V and 4 bases from J, with 19 bases between. CDR3 length: 15 amino acids. The germline CDR1 and CDR2 sequences are MNHEY and SMNVEV (reference sequence). CDR3 amino acids: CASSFKQGVGYEQYF. The DNA of the CDR3 is TGTGCCAGCAGCTTCAAACAGGGAGTCGGGTACGAGCAGTACTTC.

CDR3 nucleotide sequence: TGTGCCAGCAGATACCTCCGGTACAATGAGCAGTTCTTC. This translates into CASRYLRYNEQFF. The chain recombines TRBV13 with TRBJ2-1; D remains unclear. V lost 6 bases and J lost 4, with 10 bases in between. The CDR3 totals 13 residues. CDR1 is PRHDT, CDR2 FYEKMQ, per germline (reference sequence).

This clonotype came up once. The rearrangement uses TRBV20-1 and TRBJ2-3; D remains unclear. V lost 2 bases and J lost 1, with 7 bases in between. The CDR3 extends over 13 amino acids. Germline CDR1 is DFQATT and CDR2 is SNEGSKA (reference sequence). The CDR3 DNA reads as TGCAGTGCTAGACATACGCGCACAGATACGCAGTATTTT. Protein sequence: CSARHTRTDTQYF.

The chain carries TRBV27 and TRBJ2-3, with D unclear. Trimming removed 6 bases at V and 6 bases at J, with 19 bases between. Germline CDR1 and CDR2: MNHEY and SMNVEV (reference sequence). This CDR3 has 15 residues. DNA of the CDR3: TGTGCCAGCAGCCTAGGTCCCCTGGGTTCGGATACGCAGTATTTT. Translating it yields CASSLGPLGSDTQYF.

This clonotype was seen more than once but under ten times. This chain connects TRBV6-6 to TRBJ2-5; the match to TRBD2 covers 11 bases. Germline V gene data show CDR1 as MNHNY and CDR2 as SVGAGI (reference sequence). Trimming cost V 4 bases and J 5 bases; bases outside gene matches: 9. The CDR3 length is 16 residues. The CDR3 nucleotides read TGTGCCAGCAGTTTCGTAGCGGGAGGGCCGTCGGAGACCCAGTACTTC. Its protein is CASSFVAGGPSETQYF.